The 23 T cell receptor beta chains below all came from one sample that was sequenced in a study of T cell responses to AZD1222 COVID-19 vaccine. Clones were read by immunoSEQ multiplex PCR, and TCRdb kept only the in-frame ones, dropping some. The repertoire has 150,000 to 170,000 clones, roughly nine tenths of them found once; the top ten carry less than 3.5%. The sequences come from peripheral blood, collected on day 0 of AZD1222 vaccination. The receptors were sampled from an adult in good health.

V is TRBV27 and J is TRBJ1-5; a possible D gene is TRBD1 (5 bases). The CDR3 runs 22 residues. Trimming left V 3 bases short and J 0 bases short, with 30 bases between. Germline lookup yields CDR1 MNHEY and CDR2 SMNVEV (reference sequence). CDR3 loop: CASSFESQWGRPEKYSNQPQHF. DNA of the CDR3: TGTGCCAGCAGTTTCGAATCGCAATGGGGACGCCCTGAAAAATATAGCAATCAGCCCCAGCATTTT.

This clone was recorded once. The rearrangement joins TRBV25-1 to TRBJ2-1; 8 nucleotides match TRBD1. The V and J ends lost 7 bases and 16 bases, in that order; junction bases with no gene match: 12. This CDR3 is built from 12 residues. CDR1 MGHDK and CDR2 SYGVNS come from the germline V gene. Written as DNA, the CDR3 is TGTGCCAGCACTAGGGGAGACAGGGGCAAATTCTTC. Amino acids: CASTRGDRGKFF.

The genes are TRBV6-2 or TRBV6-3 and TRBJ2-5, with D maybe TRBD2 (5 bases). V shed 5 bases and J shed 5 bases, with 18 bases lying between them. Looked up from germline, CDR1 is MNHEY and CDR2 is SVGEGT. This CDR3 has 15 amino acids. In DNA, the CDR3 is TGTGCCAGCAGTAACGGACGGAGGCAAGGGGAGACCCAGTACTTC. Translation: CASSNGRRQGETQYF.

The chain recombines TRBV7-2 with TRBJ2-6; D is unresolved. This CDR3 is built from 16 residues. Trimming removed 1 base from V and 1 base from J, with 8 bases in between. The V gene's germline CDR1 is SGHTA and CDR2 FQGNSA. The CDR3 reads CASSLGSRSGANVLTF. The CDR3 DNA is TGTGCCAGCAGCTTAGGTAGCAGGTCTGGGGCCAACGTCCTGACTTTC.

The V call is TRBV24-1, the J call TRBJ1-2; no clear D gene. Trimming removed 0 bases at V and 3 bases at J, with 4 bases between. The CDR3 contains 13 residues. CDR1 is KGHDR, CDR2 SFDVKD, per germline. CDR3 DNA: TGTGCCACCAGTGATTTGGACGACTATGGCTACACCTTC. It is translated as CATSDLDDYGYTF.

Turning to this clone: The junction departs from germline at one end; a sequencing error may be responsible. DNA for the CDR3: TGTGCCAGCAGTTTACGGGAGGCAGGGGATAAAAACTTC. As protein: CASSLREAGDKNF. V gene TRBV28 combines with J gene TRBJ2-5; a possible D gene is TRBD2 (7 bases). The CDR3 is 13 residues long. CDR1 and CDR2 (germline): MDHEN, SYDVKM.

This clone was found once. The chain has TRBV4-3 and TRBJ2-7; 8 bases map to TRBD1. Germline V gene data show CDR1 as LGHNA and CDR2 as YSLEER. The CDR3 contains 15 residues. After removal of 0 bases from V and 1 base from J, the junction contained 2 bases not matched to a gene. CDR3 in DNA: TGCGCCAGCAGCCAAGATGACAGGGGTTCCTACGAGCAGTACTTC. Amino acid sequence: CASSQDDRGSYEQYF.

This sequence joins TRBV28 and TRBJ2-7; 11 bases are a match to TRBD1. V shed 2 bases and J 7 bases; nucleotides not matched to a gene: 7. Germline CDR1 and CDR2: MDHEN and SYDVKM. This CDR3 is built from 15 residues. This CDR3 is CASSLIGTGGKEQYF. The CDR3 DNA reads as TGTGCCAGCAGTTTAATAGGGACAGGGGGTAAAGAGCAGTACTTC.

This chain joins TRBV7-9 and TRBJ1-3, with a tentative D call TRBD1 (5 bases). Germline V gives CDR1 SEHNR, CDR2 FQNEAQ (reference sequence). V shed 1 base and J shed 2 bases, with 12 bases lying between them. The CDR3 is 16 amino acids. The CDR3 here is CASSLDRSRAGNTIYF. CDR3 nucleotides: TGTGCCAGCAGCTTAGACAGGTCCAGGGCTGGAAACACCATATATTTT.

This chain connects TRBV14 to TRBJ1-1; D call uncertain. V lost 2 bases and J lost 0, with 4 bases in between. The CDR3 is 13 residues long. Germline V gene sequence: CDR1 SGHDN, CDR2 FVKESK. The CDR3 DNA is TGTGCCAGCAGCCAACTGTTGAACACTGAAGCTTTCTTT. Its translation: CASSQLLNTEAFF.

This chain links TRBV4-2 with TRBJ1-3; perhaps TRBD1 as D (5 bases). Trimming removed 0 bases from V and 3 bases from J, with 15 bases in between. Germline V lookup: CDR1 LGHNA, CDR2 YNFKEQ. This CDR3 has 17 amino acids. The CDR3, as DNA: TGTGCCAGCAGCCAAGAACTCGTGGGGACGAGTGGAAACACCATATATTTT. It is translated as CASSQELVGTSGNTIYF.

The CDR3 here is CASSSPGAGELFF. CDR3 sequence (DNA): TGTGCCAGCAGTAGCCCCGGGGCCGGGGAGCTGTTTTTT. The chain is built from TRBV12-3 or TRBV12-4 and TRBJ2-2, with a weak D call TRBD2 (5 bases). CDR3 length: 13 amino acids. Trimming took 5 bases from V and 6 from J, leaving 10 bases between them.

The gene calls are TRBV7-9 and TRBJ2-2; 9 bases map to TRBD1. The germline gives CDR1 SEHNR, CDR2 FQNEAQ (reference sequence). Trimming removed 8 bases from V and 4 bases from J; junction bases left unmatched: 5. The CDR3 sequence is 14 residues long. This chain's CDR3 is CASQTGGFTGELFF. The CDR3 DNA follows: TGTGCCAGCCAGACAGGGGGATTCACCGGGGAGCTGTTTTTT.

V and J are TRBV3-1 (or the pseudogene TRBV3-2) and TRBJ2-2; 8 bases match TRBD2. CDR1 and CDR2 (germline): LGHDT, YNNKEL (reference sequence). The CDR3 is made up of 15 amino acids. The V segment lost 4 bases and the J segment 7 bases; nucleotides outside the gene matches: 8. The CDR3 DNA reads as TGTGCCAGCAGCCGCGTCGGGGGGGCCATCGGGGAGCTGTTTTTT. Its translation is CASSRVGGAIGELFF.

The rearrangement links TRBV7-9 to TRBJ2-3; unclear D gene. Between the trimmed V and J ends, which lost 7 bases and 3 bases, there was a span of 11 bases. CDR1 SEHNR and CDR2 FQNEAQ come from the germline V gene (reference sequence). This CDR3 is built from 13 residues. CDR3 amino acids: CASTTQQTDTQYF. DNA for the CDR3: TGTGCCAGCACCACCCAACAGACAGATACGCAGTATTTT.

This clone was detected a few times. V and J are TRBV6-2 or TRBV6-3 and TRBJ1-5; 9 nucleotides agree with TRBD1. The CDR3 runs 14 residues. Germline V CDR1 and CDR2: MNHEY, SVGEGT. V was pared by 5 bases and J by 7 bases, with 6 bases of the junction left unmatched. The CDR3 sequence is CASSIGQGQQPQHF. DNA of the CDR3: TGTGCCAGCAGTATTGGACAGGGGCAACAGCCCCAGCATTTT.

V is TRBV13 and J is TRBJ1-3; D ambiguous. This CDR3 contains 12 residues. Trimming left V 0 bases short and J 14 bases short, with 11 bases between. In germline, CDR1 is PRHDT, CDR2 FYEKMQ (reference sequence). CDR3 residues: CASSLGKGLLYF. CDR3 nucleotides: TGTGCCAGCAGCTTAGGAAAAGGCCTTTTATATTTT.

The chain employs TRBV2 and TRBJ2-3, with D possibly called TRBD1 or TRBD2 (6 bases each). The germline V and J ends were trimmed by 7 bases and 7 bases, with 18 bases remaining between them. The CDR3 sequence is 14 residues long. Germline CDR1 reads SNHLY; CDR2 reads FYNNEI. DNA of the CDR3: TGTGCCAGCACCCGGGGGCAGGGCGCAAATACGCAGTATTTT. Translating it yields CASTRGQGANTQYF.

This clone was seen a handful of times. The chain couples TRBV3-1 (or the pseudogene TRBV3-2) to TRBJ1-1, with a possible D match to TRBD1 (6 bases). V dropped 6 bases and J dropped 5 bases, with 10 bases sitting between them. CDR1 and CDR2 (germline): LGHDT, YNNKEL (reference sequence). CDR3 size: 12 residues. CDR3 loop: CASSSGETEAFF. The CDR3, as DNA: TGTGCCAGCAGTTCAGGGGAAACTGAAGCTTTCTTT.

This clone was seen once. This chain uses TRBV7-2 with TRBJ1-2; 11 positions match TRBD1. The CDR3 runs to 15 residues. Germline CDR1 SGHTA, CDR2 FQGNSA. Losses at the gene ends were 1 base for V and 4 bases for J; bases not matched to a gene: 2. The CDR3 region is CASSLGTGGGYGYTF. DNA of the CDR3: TGTGCCAGCAGCTTAGGGACAGGGGGCGGCTATGGCTACACCTTC.

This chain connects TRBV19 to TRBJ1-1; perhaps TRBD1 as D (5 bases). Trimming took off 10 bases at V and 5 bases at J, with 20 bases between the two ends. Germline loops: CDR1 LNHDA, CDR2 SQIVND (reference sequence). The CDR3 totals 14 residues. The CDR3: CATQGSHGGTEAFF. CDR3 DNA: TGTGCCACCCAGGGCAGCCACGGAGGGACTGAAGCTTTCTTT.

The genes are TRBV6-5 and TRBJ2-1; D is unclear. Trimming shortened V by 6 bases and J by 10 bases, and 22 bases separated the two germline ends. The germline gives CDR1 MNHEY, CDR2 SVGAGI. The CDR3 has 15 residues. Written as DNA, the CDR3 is TGTGCCAGCAGACGTTTGAAGGGCGACCGTGGCGAGCAGTTCTTC. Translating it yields CASRRLKGDRGEQFF.

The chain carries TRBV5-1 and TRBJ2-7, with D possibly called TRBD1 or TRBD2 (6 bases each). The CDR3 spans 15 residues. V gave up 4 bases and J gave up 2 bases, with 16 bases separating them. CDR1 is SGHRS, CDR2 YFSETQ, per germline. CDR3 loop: CASSVQGGTTYEQYF. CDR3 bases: TGCGCCAGCAGCGTACAGGGAGGTACCACCTACGAGCAGTACTTC.